This T cell receptor beta chain was documented in a study of STAT5B mutations in CD4+ large granular lymphocyte leukemia. Study-level points and caveats: Over 20% of private leukemic clonotypes occurred rarely in other patients' non-leukemic repertoires. Patient CD4-sorted repertoires looked more clonal than healthy CD4+ repertoires, even without putative leukemic clones. Top patient clones used TRBV06 genes more often: 8/27 versus 2/35 in controls.

Produced via immunoSEQ multiplex PCR; TCRdb's table is partial and in-frame only. The sample lists about 45,000 clones; roughly 85% were seen once. Germline CDR1 reads SQVTM; CDR2 reads ANQGSEA. There are 17 residues in the CDR3. The V end was cut by 4 bases, the J end by 2 bases, with 20 bases between. A word on this clone: Its antigen is not known.

Sequenced input: CD4+ T cells from blood buffy coats. The TCR was taken from a human donor in good health. V is TRBV29-1 and J is TRBJ2-2; D might be TRBD2 (7 bases). The CDR3 loop is CSVVWRGEGLNTGELFF. CDR3 nucleotides: TGCAGCGTTGTTTGGAGGGGGGAGGGGCTAAACACCGGGGAGCTGTTTTTT.